Listed below are T cell receptor beta chains from one sample, sequenced in a study of identical twins. MiXCR, applied by TCRdb to the 5' RACE reads, yields one record per CDR3 protein. The table includes just over 450,000 distinct CDR3 sequences, approximately 14% detected once. This same sample was also part of a study on yellow fever vaccine responses in identical twins.

The sequencing sample was made of CD4+ T cells sorted from blood. These TCRs come from a woman aged 18-29 years in good health. Both conserved end residues are part of each CDR3. D genes are given only for firm matches. Where a row states a size, it is once, few, many or the class of an expanded clone; other rows omit it.

v_gene,j_gene,abundance,d_gene,CDR3aa,CDR3nt
TRBV11-1,TRBJ2-7,NA,TRBD1,CASSSRPQGAVSGYEQYF,TGTGCCAGCAGCTCCAGGCCCCAGGGGGCTGTAAGCGGCTACGAGCAGTACTTC
TRBV7-2,TRBJ2-7,once,TRBD2,CASSRGGGSSYEQYF,TGTGCCAGCAGCAGGGGTGGCGGGAGTAGCTACGAGCAGTACTTC
TRBV6-2/TRBV6-3,TRBJ2-7,many,NA,CASSYSFMGTNYEQYF,TGTGCCAGCAGTTACTCTTTTATGGGGACCAACTACGAGCAGTACTTC
TRBV7-8,TRBJ2-5,many,NA,CASSLDPYQETQYF,TGTGCCAGCAGCTTAGACCCGTACCAAGAGACCCAGTACTTC
TRBV21-1,TRBJ1-5,few,NA,CASTRDSHSNQPQHF,TGTGCCAGCACCCGGGACAGTCATAGCAATCAGCCCCAGCATTTT
TRBV29-1,TRBJ1-2,few,TRBD1,CSAQGAGYGYTF,TGCAGCGCGCAGGGGGCTGGCTATGGCTACACCTTC
TRBV27,TRBJ2-7,NA,NA,CASSSPFGAVSYEQYF,TGTGCCAGCAGTTCCCCTTTTGGGGCGGTTTCCTACGAGCAGTACTTC
TRBV4-1,TRBJ2-1,few,NA,CASSQVGWGRSNEQFF,TGCGCCAGCAGCCAAGTCGGATGGGGTCGGAGCAATGAGCAGTTCTTC
TRBV12-3/TRBV12-4,TRBJ1-1,many,NA,CASSGRRGTEAFF,TGTGCCAGCAGTGGGAGACGGGGCACTGAAGCTTTCTTT
TRBV29-1,TRBJ2-2,few,NA,CSAPDRINTGELFF,TGCAGCGCCCCGGACAGAATTAACACCGGGGAGCTGTTTTTT
TRBV7-3,TRBJ2-7,many,NA,CASSRFQFDEQYF,TGTGCCAGCAGCCGTTTCCAATTCGACGAGCAGTACTTC
TRBV20-1,TRBJ2-1,few,TRBD2,CSARGLAGVSYNEQFF,TGCAGTGCTAGGGGTCTAGCGGGAGTCTCCTACAATGAGCAGTTCTTC
TRBV5-1,TRBJ2-2,many,NA,CASSLEERSTGELFF,TGCGCCAGCAGCTTGGAGGAGCGTTCAACCGGGGAGCTGTTTTTT
TRBV6-1,TRBJ2-3,few,TRBD2,CASSEAVAGVTDTQYF,TGTGCCAGCAGTGAAGCAGTAGCGGGAGTGACAGATACGCAGTATTTT
TRBV3-1,TRBJ1-1,many,NA,CASSLRHTEAFF,TGTGCCAGCAGCTTAAGACACACTGAAGCTTTCTTT
TRBV7-9,TRBJ1-1,NA,NA,CASSLAQDGNEAFF,TGTGCCAGCAGCTTAGCGCAGGACGGAAATGAAGCTTTCTTT
TRBV12-3/TRBV12-4,TRBJ2-1,many,TRBD2,CASSLLAGAHSYNEQFF,TGTGCCAGCAGCCTACTAGCGGGGGCCCACTCCTACAATGAGCAGTTCTTC
TRBV5-5,TRBJ2-7,NA,NA,CASSGVLGVSHEQYF,TGTGCCAGCAGTGGCGTGTTGGGGGTCTCCCACGAGCAGTACTTC
TRBV20-1,TRBJ2-1,NA,TRBD2,CSANLLAVGYNEQFF,TGCAGTGCTAACTTACTAGCGGTGGGGTACAATGAGCAGTTCTTC
TRBV18,TRBJ2-7,many,NA,CASSPGVGLYEQYF,TGTGCCAGCTCACCGGGGGTAGGACTTTATGAGCAGTACTTC
TRBV6-1,TRBJ2-3,many,NA,CASSRPGTDTQYF,TGTGCCAGCAGCCGCCCAGGCACAGATACGCAGTATTTT
TRBV5-1,TRBJ1-5,NA,NA,CASSLDGGDGNQPQHF,TGCGCCAGCAGCTTGGATGGGGGAGACGGCAATCAGCCCCAGCATTTT
TRBV28,TRBJ2-7,NA,TRBD2,CASTSRPGLGVHEQYF,TGTGCCAGCACCTCCCGACCGGGACTAGGGGTCCACGAGCAGTACTTC
TRBV7-9,TRBJ2-5,NA,NA,CASSIPGVQETQYF,TGTGCCAGCAGCATCCCCGGAGTCCAAGAGACCCAGTACTTC
TRBV7-2,TRBJ2-2,few,NA,CASSPRIRNTGELFF,TGTGCCAGCAGCCCAAGGATCCGGAACACCGGGGAGCTGTTTTTT
TRBV12-3/TRBV12-4,TRBJ2-7,NA,TRBD1,CASSREQGVAYEQYF,TGTGCCAGCAGCCGGGAACAGGGGGTGGCCTACGAGCAGTACTTC
TRBV7-9,TRBJ2-7,few,NA,CASGGGYEQYF,TGTGCCAGCGGAGGGGGGTACGAGCAGTACTTC
TRBV6-1,TRBJ2-1,NA,NA,CASTRDASSYNEQFF,TGTGCCAGCACCCGGGATGCGAGCTCCTACAATGAGCAGTTCTTC
TRBV6-5,TRBJ2-5,NA,TRBD2,CASSYSLRLAGTKKETQYF,TGTGCCAGCAGTTACTCTTTAAGACTAGCGGGTACTAAGAAAGAGACCCAGTACTTC
TRBV5-1,TRBJ2-1,few,TRBD2,CASSTTSLPYNEQFF,TGCGCCAGCAGCACGACTAGCCTACCCTACAATGAGCAGTTCTTC
TRBV7-2,TRBJ2-7,NA,TRBD1,CASSLVPGQGYEQYF,TGTGCCAGCAGCTTAGTTCCGGGACAGGGCTACGAGCAGTACTTC
TRBV29-1,TRBJ2-7,many,NA,CSVEWGQKKEQYF,TGCAGCGTTGAGTGGGGCCAAAAGAAGGAGCAGTACTTC
TRBV20-1,TRBJ2-7,NA,NA,CSARDVRREWYEQYF,TGCAGTGCTAGAGATGTTCGACGGGAGTGGTACGAGCAGTACTTC
TRBV7-2,TRBJ1-5,NA,NA,CASSLEDGQPQHF,TGTGCCAGCAGCTTAGAGGATGGGCAGCCCCAGCATTTT
TRBV11-1,TRBJ2-2,few,TRBD2,CASSSRSSGDQNTGELFF,TGTGCCAGCAGCTCGAGATCTAGCGGGGATCAGAACACCGGGGAGCTGTTTTTT
TRBV6-5,TRBJ2-5,NA,NA,CASAQSETQYF,TGTGCCAGCGCGCAGTCAGAGACCCAGTACTTC
TRBV12-3/TRBV12-4,TRBJ2-7,many,NA,CASSPRRGSYEQYF,TGTGCCAGCAGTCCGAGGAGGGGCAGCTACGAGCAGTACTTC
TRBV20-1,TRBJ1-4,few,NA,CSARADDEKLFF,TGCAGTGCTAGAGCCGATGATGAAAAACTGTTTTTT
TRBV6-5,TRBJ2-3,few,TRBD2,CASSYSPPAPSGGNTQYF,TGTGCCAGCAGTTACTCCCCGCCGGCGCCTAGCGGGGGTAATACGCAGTATTTT
TRBV5-1,TRBJ2-7,NA,TRBD2,CASGPGLASYEQYF,TGCGCCAGCGGTCCCGGACTAGCGAGTTACGAGCAGTACTTC
TRBV28,TRBJ2-7,NA,TRBD1,CASSFPLTGGEDEQYF,TGTGCCAGCAGTTTCCCCTTGACAGGGGGCGAGGACGAGCAGTACTTC
TRBV5-1,TRBJ2-1,many,NA,CASSLEGRNYNEQFF,TGCGCCAGCAGCTTGGAGGGGCGGAATTACAATGAGCAGTTCTTC
TRBV5-1,TRBJ2-7,many,NA,CASSLRTPTYEQYF,TGCGCCAGCAGCTTACGGACACCAACCTACGAGCAGTACTTC
TRBV12-3/TRBV12-4,TRBJ2-1,many,TRBD2,CASSPGLAGGDEQFF,TGTGCCAGCAGCCCGGGACTAGCGGGGGGAGATGAGCAGTTCTTC
TRBV12-3/TRBV12-4,TRBJ2-5,NA,TRBD2,CASSPGTSGRETQYF,TGTGCCAGCAGCCCCGGGACTAGCGGGAGGGAGACCCAGTACTTC
TRBV19,TRBJ2-3,NA,TRBD2,CASSMRSGRWTDTQYF,TGTGCCAGTAGTATGCGTAGCGGGAGGTGGACAGATACGCAGTATTTT
TRBV29-1,TRBJ2-1,few,NA,CSVDNNEQFF,TGCAGCGTTGATAACAATGAGCAGTTCTTC
TRBV30,TRBJ2-1,NA,NA,CAWSAGPPTGEQFF,TGTGCCTGGAGTGCGGGACCGCCAACGGGTGAGCAGTTCTTC
TRBV19,TRBJ2-5,few,NA,CASSPGGPGETQYF,TGTGCCAGTAGTCCCGGGGGACCTGGGGAGACCCAGTACTTC
TRBV5-6,TRBJ2-7,NA,TRBD2,CASSLGMRGGSYEQYF,TGTGCCAGCAGCTTGGGTATGCGGGGGGGCTCCTACGAGCAGTACTTC
TRBV5-1,TRBJ2-3,NA,NA,CASSFDLDTQYF,TGCGCCAGCAGCTTCGATTTAGATACGCAGTATTTT
TRBV7-2,TRBJ1-1,many,NA,CASSSRGADTEAFF,TGTGCCAGCAGCTCCCGGGGAGCAGACACTGAAGCTTTCTTT
TRBV20-1,TRBJ2-1,NA,NA,CSARDTRRGEQFF,TGCAGTGCTAGAGATACCCGCAGGGGTGAGCAGTTCTTC
TRBV7-2,TRBJ2-5,many,TRBD1,CASSKGQGKGETQYF,TGTGCCAGCAGTAAAGGACAGGGAAAAGGGGAGACCCAGTACTTC
TRBV12-3/TRBV12-4,TRBJ2-3,many,NA,CASSPMIADTQYF,TGTGCCAGCAGTCCAATGATAGCAGATACGCAGTATTTT